This entry describes one T cell receptor (beta chain). Its antigen is unknown. This entry comes from a study of graft-versus-host responses after intestinal transplantation. Whole-study findings and limits: Association was observed between peak circulating GvH clone levels and early post-transplant HvG declines. In recipient marrow, GvH clones were found, and some appeared first in ileum or blood. In patients with graft-donor T cell macrochimerism, allograft graft-versus-host to host-versus-graft clonal ratios were high.

Some clones are missing from TCRdb's copy, which holds only in-frame ones; the method was immunoSEQ multiplex PCR. The table lists approximately 88,000 clones, about 90% of them singletons, with nearly 0.11% in the top ten. This CDR3 spans 16 amino acids. CDR1 is KGHSH, CDR2 LQKENI, per germline. Germline trimming cut 3 bases from V and 0 bases from J; bases unmatched to any gene: 1. Sequencing was performed on unstimulated CD4+ T cells sorted from spleen or lymph node cells, taken before intestinal transplant. The clonotype comes from a human donor who received an intestinal transplant. J is TRBJ1-3 and V is TRBV18; 11 nucleotides agree with TRBD1. The CDR3 sequence: CASSPGQGDSGNTIYF. The CDR3 DNA is TGTGCCAGCTCACCGGGACAGGGGGACTCTGGAAACACCATATATTTT.